The sequence of this T cell receptor (beta chain) was determined in a study of T-cell memory formation after mild COVID-19. TCRdb analysed the 5' RACE reads with MiXCR anew, one entry per CDR3 protein. Counted here are roughly 450,000 distinct CDR3 sequences, 18% occurring once; the ten biggest clones make up about 12%. This CDR3 comprises 14 residues. Trimming took off 5 bases at V and 7 bases at J, with 15 bases between the two ends. Per the germline V gene, CDR1 is SGHTA and CDR2 is FQGTGA. The sample consisted of PBMCs or a T cell subset sorted from them (not recorded which). This chain links TRBV7-3 with TRBJ2-1; perhaps TRBD2 as D (6 bases). This TCR was recovered from an adult woman who had mild COVID-19 (a few samples of this study predate the infection). Cell type and time point are not known. DNA of the CDR3: TGTGCCAGCAGCCCGTCGGAGGGTTCGAATGAGCAGTTCTTC. This gives the protein CASSPSEGSNEQFF. Based on the CDR3 plus reference TRBV7-3 and TRBJ2-1, the full variable domain is GAGVSQTPSNKVTEKGKYVELRCDPISGHTALYWYRQSLGQGPEFLIYFQGTGAADDSGLPNDRFFAVRPEGSVSTLKIQRTERGDSAVYLCASSPSEGSNEQFFGPGTRLTVL.